The clone carrying this T cell receptor (beta chain) has a count of ten or more. No antigen is known for it. Time point of the sample: pre-sensitization, week 0. Regarding treatment: therapeutic diphenylcyclopropenone sensitization with weekly scalp DPC. This sample is drawn from a study of human T cells and chemical hapten exposure. Study-level points and caveats: DPC sensitization did not alter TCRs above 1 in 1000 frequency.

A single record per CDR3 protein comes from TCRdb applying MiXCR to the RACE reads. Here the sample spans approximately 370,000 distinct CDR3 sequences, about 5.4% being singletons. Germline V gene data show CDR1 as ENHRY and CDR2 as SYGVKD. V lost 2 bases, J lost 2 bases, and 6 bases lay in between. The CDR3 spans 13 residues. This TCR was recovered from a young woman with alopecia areata. Some clones in this sample may be carry-over from other donors' samples. The chain employs TRBV10-3 and TRBJ1-1; no definite D call. The sample here was whole blood, taken in connection with sensitization to the hapten diphenylcyclopropenone (DPC). The CDR3 loop is CAISEKGNTEAFF. As DNA, the CDR3 is TGTGCCATCAGTGAGAAGGGTAACACTGAAGCTTTCTTT.